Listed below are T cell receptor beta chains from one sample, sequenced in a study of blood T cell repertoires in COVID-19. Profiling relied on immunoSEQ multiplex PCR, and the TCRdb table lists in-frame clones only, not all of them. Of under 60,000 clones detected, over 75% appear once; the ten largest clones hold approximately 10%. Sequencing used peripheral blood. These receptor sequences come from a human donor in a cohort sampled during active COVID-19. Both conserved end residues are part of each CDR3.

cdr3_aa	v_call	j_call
CASSKLAGLTDTQYF	TRBV7-2	TRBJ2-3
CSVEDRGDEQFF	TRBV29-1	TRBJ2-1
CASSFSGMSSYNEQFF	TRBV11-3	TRBJ2-1
CASSFAGLAGDEQYF	TRBV5-4	TRBJ2-7
CASSVAGGQETQYF	TRBV9	TRBJ2-5
CASSLDWTGGGYEQYF	TRBV5-6	TRBJ2-7
CASSVAAASGSHEQYF	TRBV9	TRBJ2-7
CASSSPGLGETQYF	TRBV10-1	TRBJ2-5
CASSLSGFGELFF	TRBV12-3/TRBV12-4	TRBJ2-2
CASSLAQKTDTQYF	TRBV5-1	TRBJ2-3
CASSEIPGTANQPQHF	TRBV2	TRBJ1-5
CASSYSRTVANTEAFF	TRBV6-5	TRBJ1-1
CASSSLAGPWDEQFF	TRBV5-1	TRBJ2-1
CASKTSGRAHNEQFF	TRBV2	TRBJ2-1
CASSLERTEETQYF	TRBV7-2	TRBJ2-5
CATSRDSGTGNTIYF	TRBV15	TRBJ1-3
CASSPESSEQYF	TRBV6-5	TRBJ2-7
CASSVVAGSYNEQFF	TRBV9	TRBJ2-1
CASSLAGGRFSGNTIYF	TRBV5-4	TRBJ1-3
CASSETPTGEYGYTF	TRBV10-1	TRBJ1-2
CASSEHQGRDQPQHF	TRBV6-1	TRBJ1-5
CASSPPQTTYEQYF	TRBV18	TRBJ2-7
CASSWDSLLLLGKSSYEQYF	TRBV28	TRBJ2-7
CASSSLQGWDYEQYF	TRBV7-9	TRBJ2-7
CASSQGNTEAFF	TRBV12-3/TRBV12-4	TRBJ1-1
CASSMVPRQGANVLTF	TRBV19	TRBJ2-6
CASSPRLVEGTQYF	TRBV18	TRBJ2-5
CASSPPVRVESGELFF	TRBV18	TRBJ2-2
CASSRTSGTTDTQYF	TRBV9	TRBJ2-3
CASSHGNGRTRYNEQFF	TRBV7-8	TRBJ2-1
CASSLVFGTRGGRDTQYF	TRBV7-8	TRBJ2-3
CASSGPSADTQYF	TRBV3-1/TRBV3-2	TRBJ2-3
CASSFQGRNYGYTF	TRBV6-2/TRBV6-3	TRBJ1-2